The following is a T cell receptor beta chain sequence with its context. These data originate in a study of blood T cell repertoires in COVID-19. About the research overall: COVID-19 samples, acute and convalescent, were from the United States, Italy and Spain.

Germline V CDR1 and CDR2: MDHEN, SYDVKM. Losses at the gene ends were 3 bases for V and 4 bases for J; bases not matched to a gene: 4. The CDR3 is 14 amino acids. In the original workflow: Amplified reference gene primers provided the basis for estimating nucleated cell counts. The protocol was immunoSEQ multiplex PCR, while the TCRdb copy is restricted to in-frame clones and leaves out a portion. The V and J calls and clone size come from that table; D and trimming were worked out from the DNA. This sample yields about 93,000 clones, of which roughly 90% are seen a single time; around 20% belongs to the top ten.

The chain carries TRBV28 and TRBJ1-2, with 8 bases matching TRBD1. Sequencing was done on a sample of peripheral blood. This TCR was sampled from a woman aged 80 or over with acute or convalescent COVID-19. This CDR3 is CASSLPQGAYGYTF. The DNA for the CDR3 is TGTGCCAGCAGTTTGCCCCAGGGGGCCTATGGCTACACCTTC.